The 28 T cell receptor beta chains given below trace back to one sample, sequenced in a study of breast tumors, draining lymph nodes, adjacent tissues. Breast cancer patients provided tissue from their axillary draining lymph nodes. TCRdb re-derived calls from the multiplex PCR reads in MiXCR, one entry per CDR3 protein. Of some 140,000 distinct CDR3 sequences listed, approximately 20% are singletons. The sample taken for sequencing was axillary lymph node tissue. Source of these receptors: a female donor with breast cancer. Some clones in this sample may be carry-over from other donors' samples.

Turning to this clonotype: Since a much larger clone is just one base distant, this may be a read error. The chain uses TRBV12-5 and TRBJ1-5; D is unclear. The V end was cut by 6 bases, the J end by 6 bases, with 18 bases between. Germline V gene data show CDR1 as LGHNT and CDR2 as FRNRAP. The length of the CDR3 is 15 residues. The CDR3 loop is CASGLAGVLSQPQHF. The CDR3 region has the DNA TGTGCTAGTGGCCTGGCCGGGGTGTTGAGTCAGCCCCAGCATTTT.

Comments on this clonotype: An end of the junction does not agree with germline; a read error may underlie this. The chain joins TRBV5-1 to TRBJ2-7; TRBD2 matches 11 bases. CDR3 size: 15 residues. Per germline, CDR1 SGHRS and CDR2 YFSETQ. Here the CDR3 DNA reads TGCGCCAGGAGCTTAGCGGGAGGGCCCTCCTACGAGCAGTACTTC. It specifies CARSLAGGPSYEQYF.

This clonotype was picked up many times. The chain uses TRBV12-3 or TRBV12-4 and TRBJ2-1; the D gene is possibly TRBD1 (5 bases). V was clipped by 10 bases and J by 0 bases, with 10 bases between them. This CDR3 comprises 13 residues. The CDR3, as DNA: TGTGCCACACAGGAGTACTCCTACAATGAGCAGTTCTTC. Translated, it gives CATQEYSYNEQFF.

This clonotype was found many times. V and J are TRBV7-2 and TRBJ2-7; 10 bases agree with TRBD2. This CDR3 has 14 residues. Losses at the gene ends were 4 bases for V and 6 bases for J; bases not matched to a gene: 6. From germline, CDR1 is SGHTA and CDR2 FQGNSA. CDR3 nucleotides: TGTGCCAGCAGCTACACTAGCGGGATTAGCGAGCAGTACTTC. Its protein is CASSYTSGISEQYF. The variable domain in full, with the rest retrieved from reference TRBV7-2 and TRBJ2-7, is GAGVSQSPSNKVTEKGKDVELRCDPISGHTALYWYRQSLGQGLEFLIYFQGNSAPDKSGLPSDRFSAERTGGSVSTLTIQRTQQEDSAVYLCASSYTSGISEQYFGPGTRLTVT.

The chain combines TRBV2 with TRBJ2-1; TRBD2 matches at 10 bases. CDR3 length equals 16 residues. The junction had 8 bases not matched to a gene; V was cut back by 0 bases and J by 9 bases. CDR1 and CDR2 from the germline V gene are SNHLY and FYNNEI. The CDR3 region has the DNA TGTGCCAGCAGTGAAGCGAAAGCGGGAGGGAGAAGTGAGCAGTTCTTC. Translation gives CASSEAKAGGRSEQFF.

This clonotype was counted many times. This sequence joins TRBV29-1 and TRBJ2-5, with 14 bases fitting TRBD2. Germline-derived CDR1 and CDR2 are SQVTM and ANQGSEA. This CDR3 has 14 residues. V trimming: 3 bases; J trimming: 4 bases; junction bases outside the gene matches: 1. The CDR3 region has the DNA TGCAGCGTTGAGACTAGCGGGAGGGGAGAGACCCAGTACTTC. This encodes CSVETSGRGETQYF.

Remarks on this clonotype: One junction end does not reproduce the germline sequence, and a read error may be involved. The CDR3 loop is CASRTASGNTKYF. CDR3 DNA: TGTGCCAGCAGGACAGCCTCTGGAAACACCAAATATTTT. V is TRBV6-2 or TRBV6-3 and J is TRBJ1-3; D perhaps matches TRBD1 (5 bases). CDR3 length equals 13 residues. Germline CDR1 MNHEY, CDR2 SVGEGT.

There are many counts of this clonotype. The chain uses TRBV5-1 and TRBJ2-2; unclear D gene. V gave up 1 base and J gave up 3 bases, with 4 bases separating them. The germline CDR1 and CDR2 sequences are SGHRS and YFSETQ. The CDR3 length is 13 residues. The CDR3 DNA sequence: TGCGCCAGCAGCTTGACCGACACCGGGGAGCTGTTTTTT. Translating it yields CASSLTDTGELFF.

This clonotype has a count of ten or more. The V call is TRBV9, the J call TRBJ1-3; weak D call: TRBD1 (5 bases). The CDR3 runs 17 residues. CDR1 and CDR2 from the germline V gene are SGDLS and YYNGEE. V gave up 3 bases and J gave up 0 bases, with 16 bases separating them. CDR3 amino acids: CASSENPGDSSGNTIYF. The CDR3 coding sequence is TGTGCCAGCAGCGAGAACCCCGGGGACTCCTCTGGAAACACCATATATTTT.

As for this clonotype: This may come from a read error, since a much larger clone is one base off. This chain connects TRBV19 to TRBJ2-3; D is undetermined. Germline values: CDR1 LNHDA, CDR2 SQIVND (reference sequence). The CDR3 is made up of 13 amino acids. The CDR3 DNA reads TGTGCCAGTAGTATAGCGCCTGCAGATACGCAGTGTTTT. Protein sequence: CASSIAPADTQCF. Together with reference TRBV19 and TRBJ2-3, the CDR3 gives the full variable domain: DGGITQSPKYLFRKEGQNVTLSCEQNLNHDAMYWYRQDPGQGLRLIYYSQIVNDFQKGDIAEGYSVSREKKESFPLTVTSAQKNPTAFYLCASSIAPADTQCFGPGTRLTVL.

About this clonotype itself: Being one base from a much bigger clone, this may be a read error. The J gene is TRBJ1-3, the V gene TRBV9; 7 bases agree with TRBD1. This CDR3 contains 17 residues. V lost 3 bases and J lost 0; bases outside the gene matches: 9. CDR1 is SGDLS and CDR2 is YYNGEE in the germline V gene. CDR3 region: CASSGSQGMGSGNTIYF. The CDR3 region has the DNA TGTGCCAGCAGCGGATCACAGGGGATGGGCTCTGGAAACACCATATATTTT.

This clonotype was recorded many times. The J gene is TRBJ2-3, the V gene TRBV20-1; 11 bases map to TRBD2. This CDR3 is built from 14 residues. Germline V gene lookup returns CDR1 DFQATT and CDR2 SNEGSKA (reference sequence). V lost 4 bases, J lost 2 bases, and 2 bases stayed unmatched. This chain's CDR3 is CSANSGRDTDTQYF. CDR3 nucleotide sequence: TGCAGTGCTAATAGCGGGAGGGACACAGATACGCAGTATTTT.

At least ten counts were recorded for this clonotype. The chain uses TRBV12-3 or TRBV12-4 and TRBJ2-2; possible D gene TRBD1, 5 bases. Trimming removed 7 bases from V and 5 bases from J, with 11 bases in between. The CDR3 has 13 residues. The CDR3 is CASIPQGTGELFF. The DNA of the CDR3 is TGTGCCAGCATCCCCCAGGGAACCGGGGAGCTGTTTTTT.

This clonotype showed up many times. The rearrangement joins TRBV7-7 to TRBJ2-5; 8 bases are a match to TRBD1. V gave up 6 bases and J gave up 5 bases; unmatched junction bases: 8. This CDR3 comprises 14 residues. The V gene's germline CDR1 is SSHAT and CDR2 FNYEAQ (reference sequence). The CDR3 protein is CASSVGQAGETQYF. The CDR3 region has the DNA TGTGCCAGCAGTGTGGGACAGGCGGGCGAGACCCAGTACTTC. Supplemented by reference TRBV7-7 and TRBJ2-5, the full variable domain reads GAGVSQSPRYKVTKRGQDVTLRCDPISSHATLYWYQQALGQGPEFLTYFNYEAQPDKSGLPSDRFSAERPEGSISTLTIQRTEQRDSAMYRCASSVGQAGETQYFGPGTRLLVL.

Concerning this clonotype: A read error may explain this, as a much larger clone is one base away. The CDR3 spells CASSLVYTGGLFF. For the CDR3, the DNA is TGCGCCAGCAGCTTGGTATACACCGGGGGGCTGTTTTTT. This chain links TRBV5-1 with TRBJ2-2; tentatively, D is TRBD2 (6 bases). Germline CDR1 SGHRS, CDR2 YFSETQ. The CDR3 has 13 residues.

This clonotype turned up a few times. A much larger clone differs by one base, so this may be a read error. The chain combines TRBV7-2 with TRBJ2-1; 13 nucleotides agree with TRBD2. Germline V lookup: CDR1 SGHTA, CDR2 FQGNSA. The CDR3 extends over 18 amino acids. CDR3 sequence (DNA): TGTGGCAGCAGAACCAGACTAGCGGGAGGCCTCTCCTACAATGAGCAGTTCTTC. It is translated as CGSRTRLAGGLSYNEQFF. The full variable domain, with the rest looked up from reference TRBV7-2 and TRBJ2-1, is GAGVSQSPSNKVTEKGKDVELRCDPISGHTALYWYRQSLGQGLEFLIYFQGNSAPDKSGLPSDRFSAERTGGSVSTLTIQRTQQEDSAVYLCGSRTRLAGGLSYNEQFFGPGTRLTVL.

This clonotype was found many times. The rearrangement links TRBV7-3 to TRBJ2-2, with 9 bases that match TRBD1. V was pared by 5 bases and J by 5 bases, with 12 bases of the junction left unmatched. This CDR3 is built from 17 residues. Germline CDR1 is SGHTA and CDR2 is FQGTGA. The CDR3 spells CASSLNSGTGPTGELFF. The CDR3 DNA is TGTGCCAGCAGCCTCAACTCCGGGACAGGGCCTACCGGGGAGCTGTTTTTT.

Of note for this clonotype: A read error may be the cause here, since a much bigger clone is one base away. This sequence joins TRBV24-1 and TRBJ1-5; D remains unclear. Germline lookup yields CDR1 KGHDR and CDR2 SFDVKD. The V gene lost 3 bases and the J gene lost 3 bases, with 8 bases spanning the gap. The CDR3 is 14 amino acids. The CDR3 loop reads CATSDPRTNQPQHF. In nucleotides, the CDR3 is TGTGCCACCAGTGATCCCCGTACCAATCAGCCCCAGCATTTT.

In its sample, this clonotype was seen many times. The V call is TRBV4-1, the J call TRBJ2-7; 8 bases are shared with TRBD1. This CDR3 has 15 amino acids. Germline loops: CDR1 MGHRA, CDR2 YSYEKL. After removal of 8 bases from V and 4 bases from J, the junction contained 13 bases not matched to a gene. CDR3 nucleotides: TGCGCCAGCGCTGTGGTAACAGGGGGTCAATACGAGCAGTACTTC. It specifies CASAVVTGGQYEQYF.

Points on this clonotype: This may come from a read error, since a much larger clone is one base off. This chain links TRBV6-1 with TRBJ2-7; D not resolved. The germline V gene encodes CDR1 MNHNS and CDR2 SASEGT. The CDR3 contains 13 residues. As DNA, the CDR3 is TGTACCAGCAGCACCCGGTGGACCTACGAGCAGTACTTC. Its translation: CTSSTRWTYEQYF.

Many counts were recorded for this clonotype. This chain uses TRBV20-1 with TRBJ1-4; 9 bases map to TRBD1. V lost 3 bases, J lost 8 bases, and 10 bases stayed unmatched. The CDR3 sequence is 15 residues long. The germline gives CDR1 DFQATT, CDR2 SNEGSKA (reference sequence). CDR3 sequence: CSASSLGQGPEKLFF. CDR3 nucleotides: TGCAGTGCTAGTTCGCTGGGACAGGGACCCGAAAAACTGTTTTTT.

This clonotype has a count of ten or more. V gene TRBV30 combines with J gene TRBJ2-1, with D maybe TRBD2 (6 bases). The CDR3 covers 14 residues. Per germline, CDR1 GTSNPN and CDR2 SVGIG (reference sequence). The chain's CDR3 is CAWALGSRGTEQFF. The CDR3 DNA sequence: TGTGCTTGGGCTCTCGGGAGCCGCGGAACTGAGCAGTTCTTC. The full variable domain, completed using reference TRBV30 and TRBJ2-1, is SQTIHQWPATLVQPVGSPLSLECTVEGTSNPNLYWYRQAAGRGLQLLFYSVGIGQISSEVPQNLSASRPQDRQFILSSKKLLLSDSGFYLCAWALGSRGTEQFFGPGTRLTVL.

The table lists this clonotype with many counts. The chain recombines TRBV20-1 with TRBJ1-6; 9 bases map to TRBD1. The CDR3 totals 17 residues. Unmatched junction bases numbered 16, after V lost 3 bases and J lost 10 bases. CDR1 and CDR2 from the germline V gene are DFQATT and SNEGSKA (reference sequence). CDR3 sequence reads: CSARLGTGLSSSSPLHF. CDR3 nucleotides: TGCAGTGCTAGGCTCGGGACAGGGCTTAGCTCGTCCTCACCCCTCCACTTT.

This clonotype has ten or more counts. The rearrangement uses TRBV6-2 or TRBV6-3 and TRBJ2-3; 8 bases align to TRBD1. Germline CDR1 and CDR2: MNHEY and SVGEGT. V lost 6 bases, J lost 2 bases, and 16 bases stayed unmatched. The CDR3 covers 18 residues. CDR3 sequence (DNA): TGTGCCAGCAGCTCAGGACAGGGAAGACCGCCGCACACAGATACGCAGTATTTT. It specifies CASSSGQGRPPHTDTQYF.

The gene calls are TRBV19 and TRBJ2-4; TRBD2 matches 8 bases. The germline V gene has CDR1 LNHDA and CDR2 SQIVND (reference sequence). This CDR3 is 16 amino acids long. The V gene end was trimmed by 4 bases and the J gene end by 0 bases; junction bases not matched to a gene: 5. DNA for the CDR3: TGTGCCAGTAGTACCCACGCGGGGGGAGCCAAAAACATTCAGTACTTC. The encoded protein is CASSTHAGGAKNIQYF.

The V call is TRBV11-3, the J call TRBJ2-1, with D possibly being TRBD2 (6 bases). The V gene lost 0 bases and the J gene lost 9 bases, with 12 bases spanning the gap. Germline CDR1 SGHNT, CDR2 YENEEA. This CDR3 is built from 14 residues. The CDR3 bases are TGTGCCAGCAGCTTAGAACTAGCTGGGGGTGAGCAGTTCTTC. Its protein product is CASSLELAGGEQFF.

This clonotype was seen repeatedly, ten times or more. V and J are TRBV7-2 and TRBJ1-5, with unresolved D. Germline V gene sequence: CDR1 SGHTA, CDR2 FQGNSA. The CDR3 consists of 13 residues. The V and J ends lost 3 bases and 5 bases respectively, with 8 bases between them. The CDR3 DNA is TGTGCCAGCAGCTTCGGACGGGATCAGCCCCAGCATTTT. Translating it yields CASSFGRDQPQHF.

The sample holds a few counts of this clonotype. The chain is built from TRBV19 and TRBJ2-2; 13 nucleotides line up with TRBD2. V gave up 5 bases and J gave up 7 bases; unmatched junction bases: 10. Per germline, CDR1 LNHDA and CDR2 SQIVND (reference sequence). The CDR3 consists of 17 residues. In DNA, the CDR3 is TGTGCCAGTAGTCCAGGGACTAGCGGGGCCCCTCGCGGGGAGCTGTTTTTT. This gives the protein CASSPGTSGAPRGELFF.